Below are 30 T cell receptor beta chains sequenced from a single sample in a study of relationships among human T cell subsets. Naive plus transitional T cells were isolated with anti-CD45RA microbeads from pooled CD4+ and CD8+ T cells. Semiquantitative ARM-PCR amplified T cell receptor alpha and beta CDR3 regions from mRNA. Tagged nested gene-specific primers were used first, then communal superprimers amplified exponentially. TCRdb reanalysed the multiplex PCR reads using MiXCR and keeps one entry per CDR3 protein. Of some 7,000 distinct CDR3 sequences listed, about 70% were seen once; the top ten hold under 60%. The sample comprised naive and transitional (CD45RA+) T cells sorted from blood. Receptor source: a man aged 35-49 years in good health.

A word on this clonotype: As the CDR3 is not closed by the conserved phenylalanine or tryptophan, this likely results from a read error. The rearrangement joins TRBV20-1 to TRBJ1-1; D possibly corresponds to TRBD1 (5 bases). The CDR3 is 13 residues long. Germline CDR1 reads DFQATT; CDR2 reads SNEGSKA (reference sequence). V was clipped by 0 bases and J by 5 bases, with 10 bases between them. The CDR3 nucleotides read TGCAGTGCTAGAGATCTAGGGGAAACTGAAGCTTTCCTT. This encodes CSARDLGETEAFL.

The chain combines TRBV5-4 with TRBJ2-1, with TRBD1 matching over 7 bases. The CDR3 length is 14 residues. J was trimmed by 10 bases and V by 0 bases; bases with no gene match: 7. Per germline, CDR1 SGHNT and CDR2 YYREEE (reference sequence). The chain's CDR3 is CASSLGQGPQEQFF. Here the CDR3 DNA reads TGTGCCAGCAGCTTGGGACAGGGACCCCAGGAGCAGTTCTTC.

This clonotype was detected a few times. The genes are TRBV6-6 and TRBJ2-1; D is possibly TRBD1 or TRBD2 (5 bases each). CDR3 length equals 12 residues. V was cut by 10 bases and J by 9 bases, with 16 bases left in between. Germline values: CDR1 MNHNY, CDR2 SVGAGI (reference sequence). DNA for the CDR3: TGTGCCATGGGACGCCCTTCGGGTGAGCAGTTCTTC. Its translation: CAMGRPSGEQFF.

The chain is built from TRBV12-3 or TRBV12-4 and TRBJ2-1; TRBD1 might be the D (5 bases). This CDR3 contains 14 residues. The ends were cut back, 4 bases at V and 7 bases at J, with 14 bases in the middle. The CDR3 coding sequence is TGTGCCAGCAGTTCCGACGGACAAATAAATGAGCAGTTCTTC. This sequence encodes CASSSDGQINEQFF.

The chain couples TRBV7-9 to TRBJ2-6; TRBD1 matches 7 bases. Germline CDR1 reads SEHNR; CDR2 reads FQNEAQ (reference sequence). The length of the CDR3 is 17 residues. The trim removed 2 bases at V and 4 bases at J, leaving 8 bases unmatched. The CDR3 sequence: CASSLQGVRPGANVLTF. The DNA for the CDR3 is TGTGCCAGCAGCTTACAGGGGGTTCGGCCCGGGGCCAACGTCCTGACTTTC.

In this sample, this clonotype turned up a few times. V and J are TRBV11-2 and TRBJ2-7; 13 nucleotides line up with TRBD2. Germline V CDR1 and CDR2: SGHAT, FQNNGV. The CDR3 spans 17 residues. J lost 2 bases, V lost 5 bases, and 9 bases had no gene match. CDR3 DNA sequence: TGTGCCAGCAGCCCAATTGGACTAGCGGGAGAGCCCTACGAGCAGTACTTC. Its translation: CASSPIGLAGEPYEQYF.

The rearrangement joins TRBV28 to TRBJ1-1; TRBD1 is a possible D gene (5 bases). CDR1 is MDHEN and CDR2 is SYDVKM in the germline V gene. This CDR3 comprises 16 residues. V shed 5 bases and J shed 3 bases, with 19 bases lying between them. Here the CDR3 DNA reads TGTGCCAGCAGTCAACGGCCAGGGCCGGGGTACACTGAAGCTTTCTTT. It is translated as CASSQRPGPGYTEAFF.

The rearrangement links TRBV7-9 to TRBJ1-1; possibly TRBD1 for D (6 bases). This CDR3 is 14 amino acids long. The germline gives CDR1 SEHNR, CDR2 FQNEAQ (reference sequence). The ends were cut back, 5 bases at V and 1 base at J, with 11 bases in the middle. CDR3 in DNA: TGTGCCAGCAGCGCTCAGGGGCGGAACACTGAAGCTTTCTTT. It specifies CASSAQGRNTEAFF.

This clonotype was seen only a few times. This chain uses TRBV10-2 with TRBJ2-1, with TRBD2 matching over 10 bases. Germline-derived CDR1 and CDR2 are WSHSY and SAAADI. After removal of 7 bases from V and 7 bases from J, the junction contained 13 bases not matched to a gene. The CDR3 spans 16 residues. CDR3 sequence: CASKGSGAGGANEQFF. DNA for the CDR3: TGCGCCAGCAAGGGTTCAGGAGCGGGAGGGGCTAATGAGCAGTTCTTC.

V gene TRBV4-1 combines with J gene TRBJ2-5, with a possible D match to TRBD1 (5 bases). V was clipped by 0 bases and J by 4 bases, with 15 bases between them. The length of the CDR3 is 16 residues. Germline CDR1 MGHRA, CDR2 YSYEKL. This CDR3 reads CASSQDNTFRGETQYF. The CDR3 DNA sequence: TGCGCCAGCAGCCAAGATAACACCTTTAGGGGAGAGACCCAGTACTTC.

V is TRBV18 and J is TRBJ2-1; D not certain. Germline assignment: CDR1 KGHSH and CDR2 LQKENI. V gave up 3 bases and J gave up 5 bases, with 5 bases separating them. The CDR3 sequence is 12 residues long. CDR3 sequence reads: CASSPNNNEQFF. The CDR3 bases are TGTGCCAGCTCACCTAACAACAATGAGCAGTTCTTC.

Of note for this clonotype: The junction and the germline gene differ at one end; a read error may be behind it. The CDR3 bases are TGCAGCGTTGAACCTCAGGCCTCCTACAATGGGCAGTTCTTC. Protein: CSVEPQASYNGQFF. This chain uses TRBV29-1 with TRBJ2-1, with D unresolved. Germline CDR1 and CDR2: SQVTM and ANQGSEA. CDR3 length: 14 residues.

V gene TRBV29-1 combines with J gene TRBJ2-5; 7 bases are shared with TRBD2. Matching the DNA end better, TRBJ2-7 makes the J call doubtful. The CDR3 is 10 amino acids. The germline V gene encodes CDR1 SQVTM and CDR2 ANQGSEA. The CDR3 reads CSVRGDEQYF. CDR3 nucleotide sequence: TGCAGCGTTCGGGGGGACGAGCAGTACTTC.

This sequence joins TRBV6-1 and TRBJ1-5; D not resolved. Trimming removed 4 bases at V and 0 bases at J, with 13 bases between. The CDR3 loop spans 16 amino acids. Germline V CDR1 and CDR2: MNHNS, SASEGT. The CDR3 DNA is TGTGCCAGCAGTGGTCAGGCCGAGTATAGCAATCAGCCCCAGCATTTT. Protein sequence: CASSGQAEYSNQPQHF.

This clonotype was picked up a small number of times. This chain links TRBV13 with TRBJ2-7, with D tentatively TRBD1 (6 bases). Germline-derived CDR1 and CDR2 are PRHDT and FYEKMQ (reference sequence). Trimming cost V 5 bases and J 1 base, with 9 bases left between them. The CDR3 is made up of 13 amino acids. For the CDR3, the DNA is TGTGCCAGCAGCCGACAGGAGTCCTACGAGCAGTACTTC. Translation gives CASSRQESYEQYF.

The chain employs TRBV11-2 and TRBJ2-5; tentative D call: TRBD2 (6 bases). Germline lookup yields CDR1 SGHAT and CDR2 FQNNGV. V dropped 7 bases and J dropped 2 bases, with 17 bases sitting between them. This CDR3 comprises 15 residues. DNA for the CDR3: TGTGCCAGCACCCTTACCCTAGCGCCTCAAGAGACCCAGTACTTC. It specifies CASTLTLAPQETQYF.

In its sample, this clonotype was seen a few times. The chain has TRBV5-6 and TRBJ1-1; D may be TRBD1 (6 bases). CDR1 and CDR2 (germline): SGHDT, YYEEEE. The CDR3 is made up of 11 amino acids. Trimming removed 2 bases from V and 8 bases from J, with 7 bases in between. The CDR3 spells CASSLGQEAFF. In DNA, the CDR3 is TGTGCCAGCAGCTTAGGACAGGAAGCTTTCTTT. The whole variable domain, remainder taken from reference TRBV5-6 and TRBJ1-1, is DAGVTQSPTHLIKTRGQQVTLRCSPKSGHDTVSWYQQALGQGPQFIFQYYEEEERQRGNFPDRFSGHQFPNYSSELNVNALLLGDSALYLCASSLGQEAFFGQGTRLTVV.

This chain links TRBV27 with TRBJ1-5; D is ambiguous. Germline V gives CDR1 MNHEY, CDR2 SMNVEV (reference sequence). The V and J ends lost 5 bases and 5 bases respectively, with 13 bases between them. This CDR3 is 14 amino acids long. CDR3 protein: CASSGLGPYQPQHF. CDR3 DNA sequence: TGTGCCAGCAGTGGTTTAGGTCCTTATCAGCCCCAGCATTTT.

This clonotype was seen more than once but under ten times. The chain links TRBV5-1 to TRBJ1-5; D is unresolved. With 4 bases removed from V and 1 base from J, the gap between germline ends came to 12 bases. CDR1 SGHRS and CDR2 YFSETQ come from the germline V gene. The length of the CDR3 is 15 residues. The CDR3 here is CASSPDLSSNQPQHF. The CDR3 coding sequence is TGCGCCAGCAGCCCAGACCTCAGCAGCAATCAGCCCCAGCATTTT.

V usage is TRBV30 and J usage is TRBJ2-3, with D tentatively TRBD1 or TRBD2 (6 bases each). V was trimmed by 4 bases and J by 5 bases, leaving 19 bases between them. Germline CDR1 reads GTSNPN; CDR2 reads SVGIG (reference sequence). This CDR3 region has 15 residues. The CDR3 DNA reads as TGTGCCTGGAAAATAACGGGGGCCGGAAGAGATACGCAGTATTTT. As protein: CAWKITGAGRDTQYF. The whole variable domain, remainder taken from reference TRBV30 and TRBJ2-3, is SQTIHQWPATLVQPVGSPLSLECTVEGTSNPNLYWYRQAAGRGLQLLFYSVGIGQISSEVPQNLSASRPQDRQFILSSKKLLLSDSGFYLCAWKITGAGRDTQYFGPGTRLTVL.

The rearrangement uses TRBV23-1 and TRBJ1-5; 9 bases agree with TRBD1. TRBV23-1 qualifies as an ORF whose function is uncertain. J lost 3 bases, V lost 0 bases, and 6 bases had no gene match. The CDR3 consists of 17 residues. The CDR3 DNA sequence: TGCGCCAGCAGTCAATCCCCGGACAGGGGAATCAATCAGCCCCAGCATTTT. Translated: CASSQSPDRGINQPQHF.

The chain employs TRBV27 and TRBJ2-3; possible D gene TRBD2, 5 bases. The CDR3 runs to 15 residues. The germline V gene encodes CDR1 MNHEY and CDR2 SMNVEV (reference sequence). Trimming pared 2 bases from V and 4 bases from J, leaving 13 bases between. CDR3 DNA: TGTGCCAGCAGTTTAACGTGGACTCGTGCAGATACGCAGTATTTT. Protein product: CASSLTWTRADTQYF.

The rearrangement uses TRBV19 and TRBJ2-1; D is ambiguous. Trimming stripped 4 bases from V and 6 bases from J, with 4 bases between. CDR3 length: 11 residues. Germline CDR1 LNHDA, CDR2 SQIVND (reference sequence). CDR3 in DNA: TGTGCCAGTAGTAACTTCAATGAGCAGTTCTTC. As protein: CASSNFNEQFF.

The rearrangement uses TRBV6-6 and TRBJ1-5, with D possibly matching TRBD1 (5 bases). V gave up 2 bases and J gave up 3 bases, with 8 bases separating them. The CDR3 has 14 amino acids. The V gene's germline CDR1 is MNHNY and CDR2 SVGAGI (reference sequence). The CDR3 loop reads CASSYQGANQPQHF. As DNA, the CDR3 is TGTGCCAGCAGTTACCAGGGAGCCAATCAGCCCCAGCATTTT.

The V gene is TRBV28, the J gene TRBJ2-3; 10 nucleotides match TRBD2. The ends lost 3 bases at V and 4 bases at J; junction bases unmatched: 4. This CDR3 is built from 15 residues. In germline, CDR1 is MDHEN, CDR2 SYDVKM. CDR3: CASSFRAGGPDTQYF. The CDR3 DNA reads TGTGCCAGCAGTTTCCGAGCGGGAGGGCCAGATACGCAGTATTTT.

A few counts support this clonotype. The V and J genes are TRBV12-3 or TRBV12-4 and TRBJ2-7; D is ambiguous. V dropped 5 bases and J dropped 4 bases, with 9 bases sitting between them. The CDR3 sequence is 12 residues long. The DNA for the CDR3 is TGTGCCAGCAGTCACCGAGCGTACGAGCAGTACTTC. Translating gives CASSHRAYEQYF.

The CDR3 loop is CASSSGLIYEQYF. The CDR3 DNA reads as TGTGCCAGCAGCTCGGGACTAATCTACGAGCAGTACTTC. V usage is TRBV7-9 and J usage is TRBJ2-7, with TRBD2 matching over 7 bases. The length of the CDR3 is 13 residues. V dropped 4 bases and J dropped 3; count of bases not matched to a gene: 3. The germline V gene has CDR1 SEHNR and CDR2 FQNEAQ (reference sequence). Full variable domain (missing parts from reference TRBV7-9 and TRBJ2-7): DTGVSQNPRHKITKRGQNVTFRCDPISEHNRLYWYRQTLGQGPEFLTYFQNEAQLEKSRLLSDRFSAERPKGSFSTLEIQRTEQGDSAMYLCASSSGLIYEQYFGPGTRLTVT.

This rearrangement joins TRBV7-9 to TRBJ2-1, with 12 bases fitting TRBD2. Germline V gene sequence: CDR1 SEHNR, CDR2 FQNEAQ (reference sequence). This CDR3 contains 15 residues. V lost 5 bases and J lost 3; bases outside the gene matches: 2. CDR3 protein: CASSPTSGGYNEQFF. CDR3 nucleotide sequence: TGTGCCAGCAGCCCGACTAGCGGGGGCTACAATGAGCAGTTCTTC.

This clonotype has more than one count but fewer than ten. The chain uses TRBV7-2 and TRBJ1-2; the D is unclear. The CDR3 is 14 amino acids. Trimming left V 5 bases short and J 7 bases short, with 17 bases between. In germline, CDR1 is SGHTA, CDR2 FQGNSA. As DNA, the CDR3 is TGTGCCAGCAGCCCTGAGCCCTCTAAGGCTGGCTACACCTTC. It is translated as CASSPEPSKAGYTF.

The sample holds a few counts of this clonotype. The chain has TRBV2 and TRBJ2-4, with D possibly being TRBD1 or TRBD2 (5 bases each). V was pared by 3 bases and J by 9 bases, with 9 bases between. Germline V gene sequence: CDR1 SNHLY, CDR2 FYNNEI. The CDR3 length is 12 residues. The CDR3 nucleotides read TGTGCCAGCAGTGACGGGGCGGGCATTCAGTACTTC. This codes for CASSDGAGIQYF.